The source of this T cell receptor (beta chain) is a study of cytomegalovirus exposure and HLA in healthy donors. Trimming at V came to 9 bases and at J to 5 bases, leaving 17 bases not matched to a gene. Per the germline V gene, CDR1 is MDHEN and CDR2 is SYDVKM. This CDR3 spans 17 amino acids. This PCR relied on a set of 60 Vbeta primers and 13 Jbeta primers. Produced via immunoSEQ multiplex PCR; TCRdb's table is partial and in-frame only. Altogether roughly 65,000 clones are present, approximately 74% being singletons, with the ten largest covering around 17%. This TCR was sampled from a man aged 40-49 years in good health and CMV-seropositive. Sequenced input: PBMCs. The gene calls are TRBV28 and TRBJ2-5, with 11 bases that match TRBD2. The CDR3 loop is CASSNVASGRSRETQYF. Written as DNA, the CDR3 is TGTGCCAGTTCCAACGTGGCTAGCGGGAGGTCCAGGGAGACCCAGTACTTC. The full variable domain, completed using reference TRBV28 and TRBJ2-5, is DVKVTQSSRYLVKRTGEKVFLECVQDMDHENMFWYRQDPGLGLRLIYFSYDVKMKEKGDIPEGYSVSREKKERFSLILESASTNQTSMYLCASSNVASGRSRETQYFGPGTRLLVL.